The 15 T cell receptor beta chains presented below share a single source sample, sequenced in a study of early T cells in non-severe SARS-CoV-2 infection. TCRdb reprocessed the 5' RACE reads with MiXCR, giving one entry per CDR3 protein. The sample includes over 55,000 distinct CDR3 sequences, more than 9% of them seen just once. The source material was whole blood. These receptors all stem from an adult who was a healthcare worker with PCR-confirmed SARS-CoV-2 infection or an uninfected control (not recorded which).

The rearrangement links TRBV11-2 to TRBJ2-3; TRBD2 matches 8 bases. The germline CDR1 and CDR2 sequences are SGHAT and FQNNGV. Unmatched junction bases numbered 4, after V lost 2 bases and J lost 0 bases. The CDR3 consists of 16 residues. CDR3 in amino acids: CASSLRGGGSTDTQYF. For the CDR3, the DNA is TGTGCCAGCAGCTTACGCGGCGGGGGGAGCACAGATACGCAGTATTTT.

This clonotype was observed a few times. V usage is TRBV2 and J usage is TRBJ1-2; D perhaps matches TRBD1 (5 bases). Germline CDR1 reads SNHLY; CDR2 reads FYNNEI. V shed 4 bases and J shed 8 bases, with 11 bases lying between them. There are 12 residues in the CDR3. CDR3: CASSVAGRGYTF. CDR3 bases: TGTGCCAGCAGTGTTGCGGGGCGCGGCTACACCTTC.

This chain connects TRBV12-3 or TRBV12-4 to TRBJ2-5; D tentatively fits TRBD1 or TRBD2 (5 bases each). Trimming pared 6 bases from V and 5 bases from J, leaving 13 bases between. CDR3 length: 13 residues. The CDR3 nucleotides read TGTGCCAGCAGCCCCGGGACGGCGGAGACCCAGTACTTC. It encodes CASSPGTAETQYF.

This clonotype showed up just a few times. CDR3 in amino acids: CASSPGTGAYGYTF. The CDR3 DNA sequence: TGCGCCAGCAGCCCTGGGACAGGGGCCTATGGCTACACCTTC. This chain joins TRBV5-1 and TRBJ1-2, with 10 bases aligning to TRBD1. The CDR3 is made up of 14 amino acids. Germline trimming cut 4 bases from V and 4 bases from J; bases unmatched to any gene: 4. CDR1 and CDR2 from the germline V gene are SGHRS and YFSETQ.

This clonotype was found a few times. The chain's CDR3 is CASSSWDSLSYNEQFF. The DNA for the CDR3 is TGTGCCAGCAGCAGTTGGGACAGTTTATCGTACAATGAGCAGTTCTTC. J is TRBJ2-1 and V is TRBV9; TRBD1 matches at 7 bases. The CDR3 sequence is 16 residues long. J lost 4 bases, V lost 4 bases, and 11 bases had no gene match. Germline loops: CDR1 SGDLS, CDR2 YYNGEE.

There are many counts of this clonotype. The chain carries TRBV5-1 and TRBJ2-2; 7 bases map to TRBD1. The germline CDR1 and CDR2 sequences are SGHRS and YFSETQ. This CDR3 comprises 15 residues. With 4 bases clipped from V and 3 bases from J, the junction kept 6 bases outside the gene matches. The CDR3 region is CASSPRDRDTGELFF. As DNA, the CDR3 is TGCGCCAGCAGCCCGAGGGACAGAGACACCGGGGAGCTGTTTTTT.

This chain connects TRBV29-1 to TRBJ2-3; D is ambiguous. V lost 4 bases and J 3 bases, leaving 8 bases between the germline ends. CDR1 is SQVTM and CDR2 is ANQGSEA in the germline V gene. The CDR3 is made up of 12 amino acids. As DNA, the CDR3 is TGCAGCGTTGTTTGGAGTACAGATACGCAGTATTTT. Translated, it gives CSVVWSTDTQYF.

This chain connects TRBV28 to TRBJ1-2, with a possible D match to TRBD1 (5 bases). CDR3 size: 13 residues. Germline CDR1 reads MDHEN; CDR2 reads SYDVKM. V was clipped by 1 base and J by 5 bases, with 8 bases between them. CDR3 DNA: TGTGCCAGCAGTTTATCCAGGGTTTATGGCTACACCTTC. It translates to CASSLSRVYGYTF.

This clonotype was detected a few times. This CDR3 reads CASSPSGTGDYTF. DNA for the CDR3: TGTGCCAGCAGCCCAAGCGGGACAGGGGACTACACCTTC. This chain connects TRBV13 to TRBJ1-2, with 10 bases lining up with TRBD1. The germline V gene has CDR1 PRHDT and CDR2 FYEKMQ (reference sequence). The trim removed 5 bases at V and 10 bases at J, leaving 7 bases unmatched. This CDR3 comprises 13 residues. The full variable domain, its missing parts supplied by reference TRBV13 and TRBJ1-2, is AAGVIQSPRHLIKEKRETATLKCYPIPRHDTVYWYQQGPGQDPQFLISFYEKMQSDKGSIPDRFSAQQFSDYHSELNMSSLELGDSALYFCASSPSGTGDYTFGSGTRLTVV.

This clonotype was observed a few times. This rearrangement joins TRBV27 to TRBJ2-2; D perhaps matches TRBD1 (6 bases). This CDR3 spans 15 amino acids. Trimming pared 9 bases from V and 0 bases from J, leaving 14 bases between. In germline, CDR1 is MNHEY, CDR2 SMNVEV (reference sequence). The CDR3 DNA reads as TGTGCCAGTAGAAACCGGGACACGAACACCGGGGAGCTGTTTTTT. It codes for CASRNRDTNTGELFF.

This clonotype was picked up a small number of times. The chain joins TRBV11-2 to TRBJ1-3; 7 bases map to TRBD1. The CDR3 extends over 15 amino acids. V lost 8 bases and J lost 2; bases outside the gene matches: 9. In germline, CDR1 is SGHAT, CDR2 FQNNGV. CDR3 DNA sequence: TGTGCCAGCCTTCACCTGAGGGGGCCTGGAAACACCATATATTTT. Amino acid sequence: CASLHLRGPGNTIYF.

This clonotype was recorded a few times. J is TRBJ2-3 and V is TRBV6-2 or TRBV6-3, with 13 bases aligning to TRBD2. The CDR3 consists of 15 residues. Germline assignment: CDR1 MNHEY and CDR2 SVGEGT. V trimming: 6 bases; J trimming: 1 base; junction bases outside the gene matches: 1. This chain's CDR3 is CASSGLAGGTDTQYF. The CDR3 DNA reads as TGTGCCAGCAGCGGACTAGCGGGGGGCACAGATACGCAGTATTTT.

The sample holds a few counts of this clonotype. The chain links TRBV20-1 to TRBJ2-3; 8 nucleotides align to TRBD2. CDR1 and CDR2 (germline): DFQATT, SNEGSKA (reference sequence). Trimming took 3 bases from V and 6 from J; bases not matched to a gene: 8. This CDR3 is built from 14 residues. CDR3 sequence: CSASSGGGGDTQYF. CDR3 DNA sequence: TGCAGTGCTAGCAGCGGGGGTGGTGGTGATACGCAGTATTTT.

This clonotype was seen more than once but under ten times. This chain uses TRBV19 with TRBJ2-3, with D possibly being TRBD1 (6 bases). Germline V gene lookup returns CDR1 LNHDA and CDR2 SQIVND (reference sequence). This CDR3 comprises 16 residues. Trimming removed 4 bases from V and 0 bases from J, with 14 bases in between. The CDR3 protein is CASSRGQASSTDTQYF. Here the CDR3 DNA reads TGTGCCAGTAGTAGGGGACAAGCGTCTAGCACAGATACGCAGTATTTT.

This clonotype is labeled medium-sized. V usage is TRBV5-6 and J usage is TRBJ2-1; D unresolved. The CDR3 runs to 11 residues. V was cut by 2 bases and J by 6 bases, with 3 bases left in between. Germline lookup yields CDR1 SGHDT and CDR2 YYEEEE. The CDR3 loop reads CASSFGNEQFF. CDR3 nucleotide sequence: TGTGCCAGCAGCTTTGGCAATGAGCAGTTCTTC.